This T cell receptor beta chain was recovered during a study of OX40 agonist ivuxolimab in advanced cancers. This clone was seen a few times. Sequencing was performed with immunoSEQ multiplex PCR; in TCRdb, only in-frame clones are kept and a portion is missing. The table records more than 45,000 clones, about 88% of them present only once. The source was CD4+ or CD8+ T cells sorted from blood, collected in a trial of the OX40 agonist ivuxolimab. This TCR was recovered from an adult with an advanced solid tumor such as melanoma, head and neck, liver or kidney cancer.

CDR3 DNA: TGTGCCTGGAGTTTAAGGGGGAATGGCTACACCTTC. Its translation: CAWSLRGNGYTF. The chain has TRBV30 and TRBJ1-2; D is perhaps TRBD1 (6 bases). The V end lost 2 bases, the J end lost 6 bases, and 10 bases lay between the germline ends. The CDR3 spans 12 residues. The germline CDR1 and CDR2 sequences are GTSNPN and SVGIG (reference sequence).